These T cell receptor beta chains were read from a single sample in a study of control samples from healthy donors and cancer patients. Only in-frame clones appear in the TCRdb table, and some are missing; sequencing was by immunoSEQ multiplex PCR. The sample consists of around 82,000 clones, around 87% of them appearing once. The specimen was blood. These receptors were taken from a man aged 50-60 years in good health. Both conserved end residues are trimmed from each CDR3. Fields, in order: D gene, clone size, V gene, J gene, CDR3 protein. A D gene is named only where the DNA matches it firmly. Clone size is stated in some rows and not others, as once, few, many or a class when expanded.

-	-	TRBV6-5	TRBJ2-2	ASMGPRDTGELF
-	few	TRBV6-1	TRBJ1-3	ASSETDVGNTIY
TRBD2	-	TRBV5-8	TRBJ2-2	ASKPGLAPPNTGELF
-	few	TRBV19	TRBJ1-2	ASSVDGNYGYT
TRBD1	-	TRBV6-1	TRBJ1-5	ASSEWTGGFGQPQH
TRBD2	-	TRBV5-1	TRBJ2-1	ASSSAWVAGGDEQF
-	few	TRBV19	TRBJ1-4	ASSNRYEKLF
-	-	TRBV9	TRBJ2-7	ASSVAGAPDYEQY
TRBD2	-	TRBV5-4	TRBJ2-1	ASSPGGNYNEQF
TRBD2	once	TRBV7-3	TRBJ2-2	ASSLTLASGTGELF
-	-	TRBV27	TRBJ2-5	ASSLGETQY
TRBD1	-	TRBV7-2	TRBJ1-2	ASSFQQGVLYGYT
-	-	TRBV2	TRBJ1-1	ASRWTENTEAF
-	few	TRBV5-1	TRBJ2-3	ASSLDLEDTQY
-	few	TRBV19	TRBJ1-1	ASREGGTEAF
TRBD1	once	TRBV12-3/TRBV12-4	TRBJ1-2	ASSDRGRSGYT
-	few	TRBV27	TRBJ2-1	ASSFNRAYNEQF
-	once	TRBV4-2	TRBJ2-4	ASSQDAGPQGKNIQY
TRBD1	-	TRBV9	TRBJ1-4	ASSSGQGTTNEKLF
TRBD2	-	TRBV29-1	TRBJ2-2	SVEGTSGSSGELF
TRBD2	-	TRBV9	TRBJ2-1	ASLAGGPRNEQF
-	once	TRBV18	TRBJ1-1	ASSLNPPNTEAF
-	-	TRBV10-1	TRBJ1-6	ASREGLGNSPLH
-	-	TRBV5-4	TRBJ2-2	ASSPYTGELF
-	once	TRBV6-5	TRBJ2-3	ASRRGDTQY
TRBD1	-	TRBV19	TRBJ1-4	ASSGTGTGEEKLF
-	-	TRBV3-1/TRBV3-2	TRBJ2-3	ASSFFRDLTSTDTQY
-	-	TRBV12-3/TRBV12-4	TRBJ2-2	ASYGLVTGELF
TRBD2	-	TRBV12-5	TRBJ2-1	ASGSPGLALGNEQF
-	-	TRBV6-5	TRBJ1-6	ASSYSNSPLH
-	-	TRBV7-8	TRBJ1-1	ASSLQWLSSEAF
TRBD1	-	TRBV30	TRBJ1-6	AWGGDRNSPLH
-	-	TRBV9	TRBJ1-2	ASSGTGAFYGYT
-	-	TRBV5-1	TRBJ2-7	ASSLAGQGGEQY
-	-	TRBV3-1/TRBV3-2	TRBJ1-2	ASSQDWSRAYGYT
-	-	TRBV18	TRBJ1-2	ASSPRLDGTNYGYT
-	-	TRBV5-1	TRBJ2-5	ASSPRGETQY
TRBD2	-	TRBV7-3	TRBJ2-1	ASSLPGLAGNEQF
TRBD1	-	TRBV5-1	TRBJ1-3	ASSLQGAAGNTIY
TRBD2	-	TRBV6-5	TRBJ2-1	ASRKSGLAGQF
TRBD2	-	TRBV27	TRBJ2-1	ASSLWGSGSYNEQF